The 18 T cell receptor beta chains given below trace back to one sample, sequenced in a study of T cell responses to AZD1222 COVID-19 vaccine. TCRdb's copy holds only in-frame clones and misses some; the assay was immunoSEQ multiplex PCR. Among 120,000 or so clones, about 82% were seen once, and the ten largest hold roughly a sixth. The specimen comprised peripheral blood, sampled 28 days after the second AZD1222 dose. These receptors originate from an adult who received the AZD1222 COVID-19 vaccine.

The chain combines TRBV4-1 with TRBJ2-2; a weak D match, TRBD1 (6 bases). Trimming stripped 0 bases from V and 6 bases from J, with 11 bases between. The CDR3 is made up of 15 amino acids. In germline, CDR1 is MGHRA, CDR2 YSYEKL. CDR3 amino acids: CASSQEQGFPGELFF. CDR3 DNA: TGCGCCAGCAGCCAAGAACAGGGTTTTCCCGGGGAGCTGTTTTTT.

This rearrangement joins TRBV7-9 to TRBJ2-1, with 12 bases that match TRBD2. V shed 6 bases and J 8 bases; nucleotides not matched to a gene: 8. The CDR3 totals 15 residues. The germline V gene encodes CDR1 SEHNR and CDR2 FQNEAQ (reference sequence). CDR3 residues: CASRPLAGGGYEQFF. For the CDR3, the DNA is TGTGCCAGCAGACCCCTAGCGGGAGGGGGATATGAGCAGTTCTTC.

This clone was picked up one time. The gene calls are TRBV19 and TRBJ1-1, with D tentatively TRBD1 (6 bases). Trimming took 2 bases from V and 3 from J, leaving 13 bases between them. Germline V CDR1 and CDR2: LNHDA, SQIVND (reference sequence). The CDR3 contains 15 residues. The CDR3 spells CASSIIPGEDTEAFF. CDR3 DNA sequence: TGTGCCAGTAGTATAATCCCAGGGGAAGACACTGAAGCTTTCTTT.

The chain combines TRBV19 with TRBJ1-1; 9 bases agree with TRBD1. The ends lost 2 bases at V and 4 bases at J; junction bases unmatched: 2. Germline CDR1 and CDR2: LNHDA and SQIVND (reference sequence). This CDR3 contains 14 residues. The chain's CDR3 is CASSITGGSTEAFF. CDR3 nucleotides: TGTGCCAGTAGTATAACAGGGGGCAGCACTGAAGCTTTCTTT.

The chain combines TRBV5-1 with TRBJ1-2, with TRBD1 identical over 7 bases. V lost 6 bases and J lost 3; bases outside the gene matches: 5. The CDR3 extends over 13 amino acids. CDR1 and CDR2 from the germline V gene are SGHRS and YFSETQ. CDR3 bases: TGCGCCAGCAAAACCCAGGGGGACTATGGCTACACCTTC. Its protein is CASKTQGDYGYTF.

The chain uses TRBV6-5 and TRBJ2-1; D call uncertain. The CDR3 covers 14 residues. Trimming stripped 7 bases from V and 5 bases from J, with 15 bases between. Germline CDR1 reads MNHEY; CDR2 reads SVGAGI. Here the CDR3 DNA reads TGTGCCAGCACCTCGGTTCCGCCCAACAATGAGCAGTTCTTC. It specifies CASTSVPPNNEQFF.

The chain joins TRBV11-2 to TRBJ2-7; the match to TRBD1 covers 7 bases. CDR1 and CDR2 from the germline V gene are SGHAT and FQNNGV. The CDR3 is 18 residues long. Trimming took 0 bases from V and 1 from J; bases not matched to a gene: 12. The DNA of the CDR3 is TGTGCCAGCAGCTTAGATCGATCGCGACAGGGAAGATCCTACGAGCAGTACTTC. Its protein product is CASSLDRSRQGRSYEQYF.

The chain couples TRBV19 to TRBJ1-5, with 7 bases that match TRBD1. V was clipped by 5 bases and J by 7 bases; unmatched bases: 14. This CDR3 is 16 amino acids long. CDR1 LNHDA and CDR2 SQIVND come from the germline V gene (reference sequence). CDR3 nucleotide sequence: TGTGCCAGTAGTGCCAAGACAGGGAATACTTTCCAGCCCCAGCATTTT. This sequence encodes CASSAKTGNTFQPQHF.

V is TRBV3-1 (or the pseudogene TRBV3-2) and J is TRBJ2-2; the match to TRBD1 covers 10 bases. Germline V CDR1 and CDR2: LGHDT, YNNKEL (reference sequence). CDR3 length: 21 residues. Trimming cost V 2 bases and J 2 bases; bases outside gene matches: 17. CDR3 nucleotides: TGTGCCAGCAGCCAAATTGGGGTGGGACAGGGGACTCCGATTAACACCGGGGAGCTGTTTTTT. Translation: CASSQIGVGQGTPINTGELFF.

In DNA, the CDR3 is TGTGCCTGGAGCCCTCAGCGGGTCCCACCCCTCCACTTT. Translating gives CAWSPQRVPPLHF. The chain is built from TRBV30 and TRBJ1-6; D unresolved. There are 13 residues in the CDR3. Germline V CDR1 and CDR2: GTSNPN, SVGIG (reference sequence). Deletions cut 3 bases from V and 11 bases from J, with 14 bases between.

This chain links TRBV5-1 with TRBJ2-5; 9 bases agree with TRBD1. The trim removed 5 bases at V and 5 bases at J, leaving 7 bases unmatched. The CDR3 is 14 amino acids. Per germline, CDR1 SGHRS and CDR2 YFSETQ. The CDR3: CASRLQGAFETQYF. As DNA, the CDR3 is TGCGCCAGCAGACTACAGGGGGCGTTTGAGACCCAGTACTTC.

The CDR3 bases are TGTGCCAGCAGTTACAGGGGTTGGACCGGGGAGCTGTTTTTT. Amino acid sequence: CASSYRGWTGELFF. The rearrangement joins TRBV27 to TRBJ2-2, with 7 bases identical to TRBD1. Trimming at V came to 4 bases and at J to 5 bases, leaving 4 bases not matched to a gene. This CDR3 has 14 amino acids. Per germline, CDR1 MNHEY and CDR2 SMNVEV (reference sequence).

J is TRBJ2-1 and V is TRBV5-1; 8 positions match TRBD1. This CDR3 region has 14 residues. Germline V gene lookup returns CDR1 SGHRS and CDR2 YFSETQ. J was trimmed by 4 bases and V by 3 bases; bases with no gene match: 3. CDR3 in amino acids: CASSSDRVYNEQFF. CDR3 coding DNA: TGCGCCAGCAGCTCGGACAGGGTTTACAATGAGCAGTTCTTC. Complete variable domain (other parts from reference TRBV5-1 and TRBJ2-1): KAGVTQTPRYLIKTRGQQVTLSCSPISGHRSVSWYQQTPGQGLQFLFEYFSETQRNKGNFPGRFSGRQFSNSRSEMNVSTLELGDSALYLCASSSDRVYNEQFFGPGTRLTVL.

The chain recombines TRBV28 with TRBJ1-6; D might be TRBD1 (5 bases). Trimming shortened V by 6 bases and J by 5 bases, and 11 bases separated the two germline ends. The germline V gene has CDR1 MDHEN and CDR2 SYDVKM. This CDR3 comprises 14 residues. CDR3 in amino acids: CASSRTGNNSPLHF. CDR3 DNA: TGTGCCAGCAGCCGCACAGGAAATAATTCACCCCTCCACTTT.

CDR3: CASSLRTGGNSPLHF. The CDR3 DNA is TGTGCCAGCAGCCTTCGGACAGGGGGAAATTCACCCCTCCACTTT. The chain carries TRBV3-1 (or the pseudogene TRBV3-2) and TRBJ1-6; 10 nucleotides match TRBD1. J gave up 7 bases and V 4 bases, and 4 bases lay outside the gene matches. The length of the CDR3 is 15 residues. Germline values: CDR1 LGHDT, CDR2 YNNKEL (reference sequence).

The chain has TRBV27 and TRBJ1-2; D not resolved. Germline CDR1 is MNHEY and CDR2 is SMNVEV (reference sequence). CDR3 size: 15 residues. With 7 bases removed from V and 1 base from J, the gap between germline ends came to 16 bases. The chain's CDR3 is CASKPDRTFNYGYTF. The CDR3 DNA reads as TGTGCCAGCAAACCGGATCGGACCTTTAACTATGGCTACACCTTC.

J is TRBJ1-3 and V is TRBV21-1. TRBV21-1 is marked as a pseudogene. This CDR3 has 17 residues. CDR3 DNA sequence: TGTGCCAGCAGTGCGACACTGGGGGATTACTCTGGAAACACCATATATTTT. The encoded protein is CASSATLGDYSGNTIYF.

The chain combines TRBV2 with TRBJ1-4; TRBD1 agrees at 7 bases. J gave up 4 bases and V 4 bases, and 9 bases lay outside the gene matches. CDR3 size: 16 residues. Germline CDR1 and CDR2: SNHLY and FYNNEI. DNA of the CDR3: TGTGCCAGCAGTGCCCTCGGGACAGCGAATAATGAAAAACTGTTTTTT. Protein: CASSALGTANNEKLFF.